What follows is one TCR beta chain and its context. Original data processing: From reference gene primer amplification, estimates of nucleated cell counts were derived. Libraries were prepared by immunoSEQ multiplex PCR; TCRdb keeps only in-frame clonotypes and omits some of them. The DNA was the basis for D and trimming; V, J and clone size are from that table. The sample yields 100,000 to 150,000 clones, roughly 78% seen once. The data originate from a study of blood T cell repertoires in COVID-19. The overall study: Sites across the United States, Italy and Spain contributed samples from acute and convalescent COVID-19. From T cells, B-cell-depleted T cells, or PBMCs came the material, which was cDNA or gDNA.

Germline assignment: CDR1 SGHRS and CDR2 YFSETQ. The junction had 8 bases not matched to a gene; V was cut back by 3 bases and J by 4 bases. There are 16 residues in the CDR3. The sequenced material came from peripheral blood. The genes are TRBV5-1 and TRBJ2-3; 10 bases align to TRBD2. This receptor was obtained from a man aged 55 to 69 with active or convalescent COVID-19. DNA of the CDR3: TGCGCCAGCAGCTCCTCTCTAGCGGGAGCAGCAGATACGCAGTATTTT. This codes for CASSSSLAGAADTQYF.